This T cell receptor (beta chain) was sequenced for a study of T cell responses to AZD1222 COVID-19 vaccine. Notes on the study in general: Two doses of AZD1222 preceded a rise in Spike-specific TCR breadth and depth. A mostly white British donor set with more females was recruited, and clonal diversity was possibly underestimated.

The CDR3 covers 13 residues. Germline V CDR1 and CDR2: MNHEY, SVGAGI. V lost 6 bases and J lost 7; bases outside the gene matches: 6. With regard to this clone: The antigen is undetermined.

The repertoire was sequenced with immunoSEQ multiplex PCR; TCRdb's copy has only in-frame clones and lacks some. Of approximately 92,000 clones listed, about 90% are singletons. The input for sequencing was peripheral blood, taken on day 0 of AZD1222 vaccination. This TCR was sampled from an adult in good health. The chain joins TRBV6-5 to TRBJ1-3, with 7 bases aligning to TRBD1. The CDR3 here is CASRIDRDNTIYF. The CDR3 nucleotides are TGTGCCAGCAGAATAGACAGGGACAACACCATATATTTT.